One sample yielded the 10 T cell receptor beta chains listed below, sequenced in a study of blood T cell repertoires in COVID-19. The protocol was immunoSEQ multiplex PCR, while the TCRdb copy is restricted to in-frame clones and leaves out a portion. The top ten hold under 45% of the sample, which has some 120,000 clones, roughly 83% seen once. Sequencing was carried out using peripheral blood. These TCRs come from a middle-aged man with active or convalescent COVID-19.

The V call is TRBV3-1 (or the pseudogene TRBV3-2), the J call TRBJ1-2; D may be TRBD1 (5 bases). Trimming took off 4 bases at V and 3 bases at J, with 15 bases between the two ends. Germline CDR1 is LGHDT and CDR2 is YNNKEL (reference sequence). The CDR3 is made up of 15 amino acids. The CDR3 DNA reads TGTGCCAGCAGCCCATCAGGGCCACCTTACTATGGCTACACCTTC. Its translation is CASSPSGPPYYGYTF.

The gene calls are TRBV18 and TRBJ2-1, with a weak D call TRBD1 (5 bases). Trimming took 3 bases from V and 7 from J, leaving 7 bases between them. Per the germline V gene, CDR1 is KGHSH and CDR2 is LQKENI. There are 12 residues in the CDR3. The CDR3 DNA reads as TGTGCCAGCTCACCGGACACAAATGAGCAGTTCTTC. Protein sequence: CASSPDTNEQFF.

V and J are TRBV19 and TRBJ2-7; no reliable D call. V dropped 0 bases and J dropped 5 bases, with 14 bases sitting between them. The CDR3 is 15 residues long. Germline-derived CDR1 and CDR2 are LNHDA and SQIVND (reference sequence). The CDR3 DNA is TGTGCCAGTAGTATAGATCGAGTAACTGGAGACGAGCAGTACTTC. Amino acid sequence: CASSIDRVTGDEQYF.

The rearrangement links TRBV6-4 to TRBJ2-1; 8 bases fit TRBD1. Germline V gene sequence: CDR1 MRHNA, CDR2 SNTAGT. The CDR3 contains 17 residues. Trimming removed 3 bases from V and 4 bases from J; junction bases left unmatched: 11. This CDR3 reads CASSESPGTGVYNEQFF. As DNA, the CDR3 is TGTGCCAGCAGTGAAAGCCCCGGGACAGGTGTTTACAATGAGCAGTTCTTC.

The gene calls are TRBV2 and TRBJ1-1; no clear D. Trimming removed 10 bases from V and 0 bases from J, with 12 bases in between. The CDR3 runs to 13 residues. In germline, CDR1 is SNHLY, CDR2 FYNNEI. CDR3 in DNA: TGTGCCATCCCAGATGTCATGAACACTGAAGCTTTCTTT. Its protein is CAIPDVMNTEAFF.

This clone was detected a few times. This chain joins TRBV3-1 (or the pseudogene TRBV3-2) and TRBJ1-2; D ambiguous. V gave up 0 bases and J gave up 2 bases, with 7 bases separating them. CDR3 length: 14 amino acids. The V gene's germline CDR1 is LGHDT and CDR2 YNNKEL (reference sequence). CDR3 residues: CASSQDSNNYGYTF. The CDR3 DNA reads TGTGCCAGCAGCCAAGACAGTAACAACTATGGCTACACCTTC.

The chain is built from TRBV2 and TRBJ1-2; TRBD1 agrees at 8 bases. V was clipped by 6 bases and J by 4 bases; unmatched bases: 7. From germline, CDR1 is SNHLY and CDR2 FYNNEI. The CDR3 totals 14 residues. The CDR3 coding sequence is TGTGCCAGCAGAGACGACAGGGGAATCTATGGCTACACCTTC. Translated, it gives CASRDDRGIYGYTF. Together with reference TRBV2 and TRBJ1-2, the CDR3 gives the full variable domain: EPEVTQTPSHQVTQMGQEVILRCVPISNHLYFYWYRQILGQKVEFLVSFYNNEISEKSEIFDDQFSVERPDGSNFTLKIRSTKLEDSAMYFCASRDDRGIYGYTFGSGTRLTVV.

In its sample, this clone was seen once. The chain carries TRBV5-4 and TRBJ2-7; 10 nucleotides agree with TRBD2. Germline V CDR1 and CDR2: SGHNT, YYREEE (reference sequence). V trimming: 0 bases; J trimming: 4 bases; junction bases outside the gene matches: 4. This CDR3 contains 15 residues. The CDR3, as DNA: TGTGCCAGCAGCTTGGGGACTAGCGGCCTATACGAGCAGTACTTC. Its protein is CASSLGTSGLYEQYF.

The chain uses TRBV28 and TRBJ2-3; 7 bases are shared with TRBD2. CDR1 MDHEN and CDR2 SYDVKM come from the germline V gene. The CDR3 runs 16 residues. The ends lost 6 bases at V and 2 bases at J; junction bases unmatched: 11. CDR3 sequence: CASSSPSGQATDTQYF. The CDR3 DNA is TGTGCCAGCAGCTCCCCTAGCGGACAAGCCACAGATACGCAGTATTTT.

The chain uses TRBV3-1 (or the pseudogene TRBV3-2) and TRBJ1-1; a weak D match, TRBD1 (6 bases). The CDR3 spans 15 residues. From germline, CDR1 is LGHDT and CDR2 YNNKEL (reference sequence). Trimming stripped 3 bases from V and 1 base from J, with 12 bases between. The chain's CDR3 is CASSQPGHSNTEAFF. Written as DNA, the CDR3 is TGTGCCAGCAGCCAGCCGGGACACTCGAACACTGAAGCTTTCTTT.